The clone carrying this T cell receptor beta chain was counted between two and nine times. V was cut by 7 bases and J by 9 bases, with 10 bases left in between. The CDR3 consists of 11 residues. Sequencing used immunoSEQ multiplex PCR; TCRdb keeps in-frame clones, though not all of them. The sample holds around 170,000 clones, roughly four fifths seen once. The sample originates from a study of blood T cell repertoires in COVID-19. Study background: Both acute and convalescent COVID-19 samples were obtained from the United States, Italy and Spain. Nucleic acid was either cDNA or gDNA, and it came from T cells, B-cell-depleted T cells, or PBMCs.

This sequence joins TRBV12-3 or TRBV12-4 and TRBJ2-1; D gene uncertain. The clonotype originates from a woman in her forties with acute or convalescent COVID-19. Specimen: peripheral blood. The CDR3 loop reads CASTQAGEQFF. As DNA, the CDR3 is TGTGCCAGCACCCAGGCTGGTGAGCAGTTCTTC.